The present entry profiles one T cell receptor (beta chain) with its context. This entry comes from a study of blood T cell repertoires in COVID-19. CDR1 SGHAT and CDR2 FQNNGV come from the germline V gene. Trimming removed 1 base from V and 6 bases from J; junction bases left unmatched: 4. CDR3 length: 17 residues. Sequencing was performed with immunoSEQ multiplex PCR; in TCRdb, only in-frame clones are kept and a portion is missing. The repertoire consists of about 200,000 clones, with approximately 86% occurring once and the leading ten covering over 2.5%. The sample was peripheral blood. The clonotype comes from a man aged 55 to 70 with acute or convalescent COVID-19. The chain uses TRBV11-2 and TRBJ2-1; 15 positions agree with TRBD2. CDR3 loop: CASSLAGLAGGTNEQFF. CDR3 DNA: TGTGCCAGCAGCTTAGCGGGACTAGCGGGGGGCACCAATGAGCAGTTCTTC.